This passage covers 31 T cell receptor beta chains from one sample sequenced in a study of neurological immune-mediated disorders. TCRdb re-called the 5' RACE reads through MiXCR, storing one row per CDR3 protein. The table records tens of thousands of distinct CDR3 sequences, 2.5% to 3% of them present only once. Sequences were obtained from PBMCs. The receptors here all came from a woman in her 30s with multiple sclerosis.

In this sample, this clonotype turned up many times. The rearrangement joins TRBV7-3 to TRBJ2-6; 7 bases fit TRBD1. CDR1 and CDR2 from the germline V gene are SGHTA and FQGTGA. The length of the CDR3 is 17 residues. The J segment lost 4 bases and the V segment lost 5 bases, leaving 11 bases of the junction unmatched. The CDR3 DNA sequence: TGTGCCAGCAGCCCCGCCCTTGGACAGGTGGGGGCCAACGTCCTGACTTTC. Protein: CASSPALGQVGANVLTF.

This clonotype was counted at least ten times. J is TRBJ2-7 and V is TRBV7-2; TRBD2 might be the D (7 bases). Per the germline V gene, CDR1 is SGHTA and CDR2 is FQGNSA. The CDR3 is 13 residues long. V was trimmed by 5 bases and J by 4 bases, leaving 12 bases between them. The CDR3, as DNA: TGTGCCAGCAGCATAGGGGGGGCGTACGAGCAGTACTTC. Its protein is CASSIGGAYEQYF.

This clonotype was seen ten or more times. The chain links TRBV7-8 to TRBJ2-5; D is unclear. Trimming took 3 bases from V and 5 from J, leaving 10 bases between them. Per the germline V gene, CDR1 is SGHVS and CDR2 is FQNEAQ. CDR3 size: 13 residues. The CDR3 is CASSFRSGETQYF. Written as DNA, the CDR3 is TGTGCCAGCAGCTTCAGGAGTGGGGAGACCCAGTACTTC.

This clonotype turned up a few times. V is TRBV6-1 and J is TRBJ2-4, with 8 bases fitting TRBD1. Germline CDR1 is MNHNS and CDR2 is SASEGT. This CDR3 contains 14 residues. After removal of 6 bases from V and 7 bases from J, the junction contained 8 bases not matched to a gene. The CDR3 DNA sequence: TGTGCCAGCAGCCCCTTGGCAGGGGGCAACATTCAGTACTTC. Its translation: CASSPLAGGNIQYF.

This clonotype was observed at least ten times. CDR3 bases: TGTGCCTGGAGTGTCTCCTATGAGCAGTTCTTC. This codes for CAWSVSYEQFF. The chain recombines TRBV30 with TRBJ2-1; no clear D. CDR1 is GTSNPN and CDR2 is SVGIG in the germline V gene (reference sequence). This CDR3 has 11 amino acids. V was pared by 0 bases and J by 8 bases, with 5 bases between. Together with reference TRBV30 and TRBJ2-1, the CDR3 gives the full variable domain: SQTIHQWPATLVQPVGSPLSLECTVEGTSNPNLYWYRQAAGRGLQLLFYSVGIGQISSEVPQNLSASRPQDRQFILSSKKLLLSDSGFYLCAWSVSYEQFFGPGTRLTVL.

This clonotype has at least ten counts. V usage is TRBV18 and J usage is TRBJ2-7, with unresolved D. The CDR3 consists of 15 residues. Trimming took 0 bases from V and 2 from J, leaving 11 bases between them. Germline values: CDR1 KGHSH, CDR2 LQKENI. This chain's CDR3 is CASSPPGQPTYEQYF. In DNA, the CDR3 is TGTGCCAGCTCACCACCAGGGCAACCTACCTACGAGCAGTACTTC.

This clonotype was picked up many times. The chain combines TRBV12-3 or TRBV12-4 with TRBJ2-7, with no clear D. V lost 1 base, J lost 1 base, and 8 bases lay in between. The CDR3 covers 14 residues. This chain's CDR3 is CASSLGEWSYEQYF. The CDR3 bases are TGTGCCAGCAGTTTAGGCGAATGGTCCTACGAGCAGTACTTC.

This clonotype was seen ten or more times. For the CDR3, the DNA is TGTGCCAGCTCACCACCGAATGAGGGGCTAGGGGCTTTCTTT. Protein product: CASSPPNEGLGAFF. The V gene is TRBV18, the J gene TRBJ1-1, with D perhaps matching TRBD1 (5 bases). This CDR3 has 14 residues. With 0 bases removed from V and 11 bases from J, the gap between germline ends came to 16 bases. The germline CDR1 and CDR2 sequences are KGHSH and LQKENI.

This clonotype showed up just a few times. V and J are TRBV20-1 and TRBJ2-1, with 11 nucleotides matching TRBD2. CDR3 length equals 13 residues. Germline V gene sequence: CDR1 DFQATT, CDR2 SNEGSKA (reference sequence). Trimming took 6 bases from V and 9 from J; bases not matched to a gene: 7. CDR3 amino acids: CSAKGLAELEQFF. The CDR3 bases are TGCAGTGCCAAGGGACTAGCGGAACTTGAGCAGTTCTTC.

This clonotype was counted at least ten times. The rearrangement uses TRBV11-2 and TRBJ2-1, with 7 bases fitting TRBD2. V dropped 4 bases and J dropped 9; count of bases not matched to a gene: 9. CDR3 length: 14 residues. Germline values: CDR1 SGHAT, CDR2 FQNNGV. CDR3 DNA sequence: TGTGCCAGCAGCTGGGTGGGGGGGGATAGTGAGCAGTTCTTC. This encodes CASSWVGGDSEQFF.

In this sample, this clonotype turned up many times. V usage is TRBV4-3 and J usage is TRBJ2-2; D is unresolved. The CDR3 has 12 residues. Trimming removed 5 bases at V and 6 bases at J, with 7 bases between. CDR1 and CDR2 (germline): LGHNA, YSLEER. The CDR3 region has the DNA TGCGCCAGCAGCGTTGGGGCCGGGGAGCTGTTTTTT. It is translated as CASSVGAGELFF.

This clonotype showed up just a few times. Here the CDR3 omits its conserved ending phenylalanine or tryptophan, so a read error is the likely source. The rearrangement uses TRBV10-3 and TRBJ2-1; TRBD2 matches at 8 bases. This CDR3 spans 13 amino acids. CDR1 is ENHRY and CDR2 is SYGVKD in the germline V gene. The V gene end was trimmed by 5 bases and the J gene end by 9 bases; junction bases not matched to a gene: 6. CDR3 DNA: TGTGCCATCAGTACTAGCGGAACGGGTGAGCAGTTCAAC. It yields the protein CAISTSGTGEQFN.

This clonotype has ten or more counts. J is TRBJ1-4 and V is TRBV7-2; 9 bases fit TRBD1. V shed 5 bases, J shed 8 bases, and the junction held 9 bases outside the gene matches. This CDR3 has 15 amino acids. CDR1 SGHTA and CDR2 FQGNSA come from the germline V gene. Here the CDR3 DNA reads TGTGCCAGCAGCCCAAACCGGGACAGGGAGGAAAAACTGTTTTTT. As protein: CASSPNRDREEKLFF.

This clonotype was observed many times. V is TRBV10-1 and J is TRBJ2-5; 12 nucleotides agree with TRBD2. Trimming took 3 bases from V and 5 from J; bases not matched to a gene: 4. The germline gives CDR1 WNHNN, CDR2 SYGVQD (reference sequence). The CDR3 sequence is 15 residues long. The CDR3 spells CASSDWTSGTETQYF. In DNA, the CDR3 is TGCGCCAGCAGTGACTGGACTAGCGGGACCGAGACCCAGTACTTC.

The sample holds many counts of this clonotype. The gene calls are TRBV6-5 and TRBJ1-2, with D perhaps matching TRBD1 (5 bases). The length of the CDR3 is 13 residues. CDR1 and CDR2 (germline): MNHEY, SVGAGI. V was trimmed by 6 bases and J by 8 bases, leaving 16 bases between them. The DNA for the CDR3 is TGTGCCAGCAGCGACGGACCAGGGCGAGGCTACACCTTC. It encodes CASSDGPGRGYTF.

This clonotype came up many times. The chain is built from TRBV27 and TRBJ2-7, with TRBD1 matching 8 bases. Losses at the gene ends were 5 bases for V and 0 bases for J; bases not matched to a gene: 6. This CDR3 region has 15 residues. Per the germline V gene, CDR1 is MNHEY and CDR2 is SMNVEV (reference sequence). CDR3 coding DNA: TGTGCCAGCAGTAACAGGGGGGCCAGCTCCTACGAGCAGTACTTC. This sequence encodes CASSNRGASSYEQYF.

Ten or more counts support this clonotype. This chain uses TRBV20-1 with TRBJ2-3; 8 bases fit TRBD2. J gave up 6 bases and V 3 bases, and 14 bases lay outside the gene matches. The CDR3 is made up of 16 amino acids. Germline V gene sequence: CDR1 DFQATT, CDR2 SNEGSKA (reference sequence). CDR3 sequence: CSASLQRERERDTQYF. The DNA for the CDR3 is TGCAGTGCTAGTCTCCAGCGGGAGAGGGAAAGGGATACGCAGTATTTT.

This clonotype was recorded many times. V and J are TRBV15 and TRBJ1-5; no clear D. Germline values: CDR1 LNHNV, CDR2 YYDKDF (reference sequence). Trimming pared 1 base from V and 0 bases from J, leaving 10 bases between. The CDR3 contains 16 residues. This CDR3 reads CATSRAGRASNQPQHF. The CDR3 DNA is TGTGCCACCAGCAGAGCCGGGAGGGCTAGCAATCAGCCCCAGCATTTT.

Note on this clonotype: A much larger clone differs by one base, so this may be a read error. The chain joins TRBV6-6 to TRBJ1-5; TRBD1 matches 7 bases. In germline, CDR1 is MNHNY, CDR2 SVGAGI (reference sequence). This CDR3 region has 13 residues. CDR3 region: CASTTGPPQPQNF. CDR3 nucleotide sequence: TGTGCCAGCACGACAGGGCCGCCCCAGCCCCAGAATTTT.

This clonotype has a count of ten or more. This chain connects TRBV12-3 or TRBV12-4 to TRBJ1-2; D unclear. CDR3 length: 16 residues. V lost 2 bases to trimming and J lost 2 bases, with 15 bases between them. CDR3 nucleotide sequence: TGTGCCAGCAGTTTAATCTCGGCGGGCCTAAACTATGGCTACACCTTC. As protein: CASSLISAGLNYGYTF.

Many counts were recorded for this clonotype. The V and J genes are TRBV5-1 and TRBJ2-5, with 13 bases lining up with TRBD2. The CDR3 length is 15 residues. The V gene end was trimmed by 3 bases and the J gene end by 5 bases; junction bases not matched to a gene: 4. Germline V gene lookup returns CDR1 SGHRS and CDR2 YFSETQ. The CDR3 sequence: CASSSGTSGKETQYF. The CDR3 nucleotides read TGCGCCAGCAGCTCCGGGACTAGCGGGAAGGAGACCCAGTACTTC.

This clonotype was detected many times. This chain joins TRBV24-1 and TRBJ2-1, with D unresolved. The CDR3 length is 14 residues. The germline gives CDR1 KGHDR, CDR2 SFDVKD. Trimming removed 7 bases from V and 6 bases from J, with 15 bases in between. CDR3 in DNA: TGTGCCACCAGCCCGGGTGGTAGTGGCAATGAGCAGTTCTTC. Translation gives CATSPGGSGNEQFF.

This clonotype was seen ten or more times. V usage is TRBV20-1 and J usage is TRBJ2-5; 13 nucleotides agree with TRBD2. Germline trimming cut 1 base from V and 1 base from J; bases unmatched to any gene: 3. The CDR3 covers 16 residues. Per germline, CDR1 DFQATT and CDR2 SNEGSKA (reference sequence). DNA for the CDR3: TGCAGTGCTAGAGTACTAGCGGGAGGGCCCCAAGAGACCCAGTACTTC. It is translated as CSARVLAGGPQETQYF.

There are many counts of this clonotype. The chain joins TRBV7-9 to TRBJ2-7; TRBD2 matches 7 bases. CDR3 length: 14 residues. The germline gives CDR1 SEHNR, CDR2 FQNEAQ (reference sequence). V was clipped by 4 bases and J by 1 base; unmatched bases: 4. The CDR3 sequence: CASSWDGGSYEQYF. The CDR3 DNA sequence: TGTGCCAGCAGCTGGGACGGGGGGTCCTACGAGCAGTACTTC.

This clonotype has at least ten counts. V usage is TRBV5-6 and J usage is TRBJ2-3; D gene uncertain. Germline CDR1 reads SGHDT; CDR2 reads YYEEEE. The CDR3 length is 13 residues. Deletions cut 2 bases from V and 5 bases from J, with 9 bases between. CDR3 amino acids: CASSLPSGDTQYF. For the CDR3, the DNA is TGTGCCAGCAGCTTACCTAGTGGAGATACGCAGTATTTT.

This clonotype appeared many times. The V and J genes are TRBV7-8 and TRBJ2-1; TRBD2 aligns across 8 bases. The CDR3 consists of 12 residues. Germline-derived CDR1 and CDR2 are SGHVS and FQNEAQ. The V and J ends lost 10 bases and 6 bases, in that order; junction bases with no gene match: 5. CDR3 region: CATGLAANEQFF. The CDR3 nucleotides read TGTGCCACCGGACTAGCTGCCAATGAGCAGTTCTTC.

This clonotype was detected ten times or more. The rearrangement joins TRBV27 to TRBJ2-7, with 8 nucleotides matching TRBD1. Germline lookup yields CDR1 MNHEY and CDR2 SMNVEV (reference sequence). The J segment lost 6 bases and the V segment lost 9 bases, leaving 10 bases of the junction unmatched. The CDR3 sequence is 13 residues long. Here the CDR3 DNA reads TGTGCCAGTGGCAGAGAGACAGGGGCCGAGCAGTACTTC. Translated: CASGRETGAEQYF.

This clonotype appeared many times. The chain employs TRBV5-1 and TRBJ2-7; no clear D gene. The ends were cut back, 4 bases at V and 4 bases at J, with 9 bases in the middle. The length of the CDR3 is 12 residues. Germline V gives CDR1 SGHRS, CDR2 YFSETQ. The CDR3: CASSIGKYEQYF. The CDR3 nucleotides are TGCGCCAGCAGCATTGGGAAATACGAGCAGTACTTC.

This clonotype was picked up many times. The chain couples TRBV12-3 or TRBV12-4 to TRBJ1-2, with D unresolved. Deletions cut 1 base from V and 2 bases from J, with 5 bases between. This CDR3 has 13 residues. The CDR3 loop is CASSLGANYGYTF. The CDR3 region has the DNA TGTGCCAGCAGTTTAGGGGCGAACTATGGCTACACCTTC.

This clonotype was recorded at least ten times. This chain uses TRBV6-6 with TRBJ2-1, with 11 bases that match TRBD2. The V gene's germline CDR1 is MNHNY and CDR2 SVGAGI (reference sequence). The CDR3 has 14 amino acids. Trimming cost V 8 bases and J 4 bases; bases outside gene matches: 4. This CDR3 reads CASGTSGSYNEQFF. The CDR3 DNA is TGTGCCAGCGGGACTAGCGGTTCTTACAATGAGCAGTTCTTC.

This clonotype was detected many times. CDR3 coding DNA: TGCGCCAGCAGCCCCTCCAGGGTCCGGGGCCCTGCCCATGAGCAGTTCTTC. This codes for CASSPSRVRGPAHEQFF. J is TRBJ2-1 and V is TRBV5-1, with D possibly called TRBD1 or TRBD2 (5 bases each). In germline, CDR1 is SGHRS, CDR2 YFSETQ. CDR3 length equals 17 residues. The V and J ends lost 4 bases and 8 bases respectively, with 25 bases between them.